This TCR beta chain stems from a study of CD8 T cells in ankylosing spondylitis. TCRdb redid the calling of the 5' RACE reads with MiXCR, one entry per CDR3 protein. The profile covers 190,000 or so distinct CDR3 sequences, with 9.5% to 15% appearing a single time and 16% taken by the ten largest. A remark on this clonotype: The antigen remains unidentified.

Findings of the study overall: The authors found the disease-linked clones to be CD8+ and relatively rare in peripheral blood.

The sequenced sample was blood, either unsorted or a sorted T cell fraction (not recorded which). This receptor was identified in a male donor with ankylosing spondylitis or in good health (not recorded which).

The CDR3 loop is CASSYSSGGSYNEQFF. As DNA, the CDR3 is TGTGCCAGCAGTTACTCGAGTGGGGGGTCCTACAATGAGCAGTTCTTC. This chain links TRBV6-5 with TRBJ2-1; possible D gene TRBD2, 6 bases. Between the trimmed V and J ends, which lost 0 bases and 1 base, there was a span of 10 bases. The CDR3 spans 16 residues. CDR1 MNHEY and CDR2 SVGAGI come from the germline V gene.